Listed below are T cell receptor beta chains from one sample, sequenced in a study of T cell responses to AZD1222 COVID-19 vaccine. Assay: immunoSEQ multiplex PCR; the TCRdb copy retains only in-frame clones and omits some. The sample lists tens of thousands of clones, over 70% occurring once. The specimen comprised peripheral blood, sampled on day 0 of AZD1222 vaccination. These TCRs come from an adult in good health. CDR3s include the opening cysteine and the closing phenylalanine or tryptophan. The D gene is left open where the match is weak. Clone size is stated in some rows and not others, as once, few, many or a class when expanded.

d_call	v_call	j_call	clone_size	cdr3_aa	cdr3_nt
-	TRBV4-2	TRBJ2-3	-	CASSQDGARLTDTQYF	TGTGCCAGCAGCCAAGATGGGGCTAGACTCACAGATACGCAGTATTTT
-	TRBV28	TRBJ1-2	-	CASSWTLPQGYTF	TGTGCCAGCAGTTGGACGCTACCACAGGGCTACACCTTC
TRBD1	TRBV6-2/TRBV6-3	TRBJ2-7	once	CASSYYSGGYSSYEQYF	TGTGCCAGCAGTTACTACTCAGGGGGCTATAGCTCCTACGAGCAGTACTTC
-	TRBV6-2/TRBV6-3	TRBJ1-4	-	CASSYYGRNEKLFF	TGTGCCAGCAGTTACTACGGGCGAAATGAAAAACTGTTTTTT
-	TRBV11-3	TRBJ2-1	-	CASSLTGYGNEQFF	TGTGCCAGCAGCTTAACAGGGTATGGGAATGAGCAGTTCTTC
TRBD2	TRBV5-4	TRBJ2-3	-	CASSRPPGLAGGGHADTQYF	TGTGCCAGCAGCCGACCCCCGGGACTAGCGGGAGGTGGCCACGCAGATACGCAGTATTTT
TRBD1	TRBV27	TRBJ2-2	-	CASSTGQGGDTGELFF	TGTGCCAGCAGCACGGGACAGGGGGGAGACACCGGGGAGCTGTTTTTT
TRBD2	TRBV30	TRBJ2-1	-	CAWSVSPGGRYSYNEQFF	TGTGCCTGGAGTGTTTCCCCGGGAGGACGATACTCCTACAATGAGCAGTTCTTC
-	TRBV15	TRBJ1-1	-	CATSRETQGTEAFF	TGTGCCACCAGCAGAGAGACGCAGGGAACTGAAGCTTTCTTT
TRBD1	TRBV2	TRBJ1-2	-	CASSEGRGPGYGYTF	TGTGCCAGCAGTGAAGGCAGGGGGCCGGGCTATGGCTACACCTTC
-	TRBV25-1	TRBJ2-1	-	CASSVGASYNEQFF	TGTGCCAGCAGTGTGGGGGCCTCCTACAATGAGCAGTTCTTC
-	TRBV18	TRBJ2-4	-	CASSPETLVAKNIQYF	TGTGCCAGCTCACCAGAGACATTAGTAGCCAAAAACATTCAGTACTTC
TRBD1	TRBV18	TRBJ1-2	-	CASSPPATGFGYTF	TGTGCCAGCTCACCACCGGCGACAGGGTTTGGCTACACCTTC
TRBD2	TRBV10-3	TRBJ2-3	-	CAISEGGSGTDTQYF	TGTGCCATCAGCGAGGGAGGGAGTGGCACAGATACGCAGTATTTT
-	TRBV10-3	TRBJ1-2	-	CAISFGGESGYTF	TGTGCCATCAGCTTCGGGGGGGAGTCTGGCTACACCTTC
TRBD1	TRBV7-6	TRBJ2-7	-	CASSVSGTGSYEQYF	TGTGCCAGCAGCGTCTCCGGGACAGGGTCGTACGAGCAGTACTTC
TRBD1	TRBV6-5	TRBJ2-3	-	CASRQGAADTQYF	TGTGCCAGCAGGCAGGGGGCCGCAGATACGCAGTATTTT
-	TRBV15	TRBJ2-4	-	CATGEASDGNIQYF	TGTGCCACCGGCGAGGCTAGCGATGGGAACATTCAGTACTTC
TRBD1	TRBV11-3	TRBJ1-6	-	CASSRWDSSNSPLHF	TGTGCCAGCAGCCGCTGGGACAGTAGTAATTCACCCCTCCACTTT
TRBD1	TRBV2	TRBJ1-2	-	CASSVEGQGDYGYTF	TGTGCCAGCAGTGTTGAGGGACAGGGGGATTATGGCTACACCTTC
TRBD1	TRBV7-9	TRBJ2-1	-	CASSGGTGDTSEQFF	TGTGCCAGCAGCGGAGGGACAGGGGACACGAGTGAGCAGTTCTTC
-	TRBV18	TRBJ2-7	-	CASSQGKGEYDEQYF	TGTGCCAGCTCCCAAGGGAAGGGCGAATACGATGAGCAGTACTTC
-	TRBV5-5	TRBJ1-5	-	CASSFRVGNQPQHF	TGTGCCAGCAGCTTCAGGGTTGGCAATCAGCCCCAGCATTTT
-	TRBV27	TRBJ2-7	-	CASSRREYYEQYF	TGTGCCAGCAGTCGGAGAGAATACTACGAGCAGTACTTC
TRBD1	TRBV11-2	TRBJ1-2	once	CASSSSQGRNYGYTF	TGTGCCAGCAGCTCCTCACAGGGGCGTAACTATGGCTACACCTTC
-	TRBV18	TRBJ2-2	-	CASSPTRGTGELFF	TGTGCCAGCTCACCAACCAGGGGCACCGGGGAGCTGTTTTTT
TRBD1	TRBV7-9	TRBJ1-1	few	CASSGTGGKAEAFF	TGTGCCAGCAGCGGTACAGGGGGCAAGGCTGAAGCTTTCTTT
-	TRBV6-5	TRBJ1-1	-	CASRTGGVGTEAFF	TGTGCCAGCAGAACTGGGGGCGTGGGAACTGAAGCTTTCTTT
-	TRBV2	TRBJ1-3	-	CASSGMGNTIYF	TGTGCCAGCAGTGGAATGGGGAACACCATATATTTT
TRBD1	TRBV5-5	TRBJ1-5	-	CASSLVGQGSQPQHF	TGTGCCAGCAGCTTGGTAGGACAGGGGAGTCAGCCCCAGCATTTT
-	TRBV9	TRBJ2-7	-	CASSVQSGSVNEQYF	TGTGCCAGCAGCGTCCAAAGCGGGTCTGTAAACGAGCAGTACTTC
-	TRBV30	TRBJ2-7	-	CAWSRGTHEQYF	TGTGCCTGGAGTCGGGGGACCCACGAGCAGTACTTC
-	TRBV5-6	TRBJ1-1	-	CASSPPITGTEAFF	TGTGCCAGCAGCCCGCCTATTACGGGCACTGAAGCTTTCTTT
-	TRBV27	TRBJ2-7	-	CASRGVVGGRSYEQYF	TGTGCCAGCAGGGGGGTTGTTGGGGGGCGGTCCTACGAGCAGTACTTC
-	TRBV6-6	TRBJ1-1	-	CASSSSGVTEAFF	TGTGCCAGCAGTTCCTCAGGGGTCACTGAAGCTTTCTTT
-	TRBV25-1	TRBJ2-3	-	CASSVQGSTDTQYF	TGTGCCAGCAGTGTTCAGGGGTCCACAGATACGCAGTATTTT
-	TRBV11-2	TRBJ1-2	once	CASSLDMAAGYTF	TGTGCCAGCAGCTTAGATATGGCGGCGGGCTACACCTTC
TRBD1	TRBV27	TRBJ1-1	-	CASSPSYRGLTEAFF	TGTGCCAGCAGTCCCTCGTACAGGGGGCTCACTGAAGCTTTCTTT
-	TRBV4-2	TRBJ1-4	-	CASSRASGGSEKLFF	TGTGCCAGCAGCCGGGCTTCGGGGGGGAGTGAAAAACTGTTTTTT
-	TRBV19	TRBJ1-5	-	CASSWMRDQPQHF	TGTGCCAGCTCGTGGATGCGGGATCAGCCCCAGCATTTT
TRBD1	TRBV18	TRBJ2-7	-	CASSPGGQGLYEQYF	TGTGCCAGCTCACCTGGAGGACAGGGCCTCTACGAGCAGTACTTC
-	TRBV27	TRBJ2-1	-	CASSFLRYNEQFF	TGTGCCAGCAGTTTCCTTCGTTACAATGAGCAGTTCTTC
-	TRBV5-4	TRBJ1-6	-	CASSLGTPSYNSPLHF	TGTGCCAGCAGCTTGGGGACTCCCTCCTATAATTCACCCCTCCACTTT
-	TRBV15	TRBJ2-7	once	CATSREVISSYEQYF	TGTGCCACCAGCCGCGAGGTTATCAGCTCCTACGAGCAGTACTTC
TRBD1	TRBV6-5	TRBJ2-7	-	CASRFGTGESYEQYF	TGTGCCAGCAGGTTCGGGACAGGGGAATCCTACGAGCAGTACTTC
-	TRBV7-2	TRBJ2-6	-	CASSSDRYNVLTF	TGTGCCAGCAGCTCAGACAGATACAACGTCCTGACTTTC
TRBD2	TRBV5-1	TRBJ2-4	-	CASSLNLAVKNIQYF	TGCGCCAGCAGCTTGAATCTAGCGGTTAAAAACATTCAGTACTTC
-	TRBV7-8	TRBJ2-7	-	CASSPWVGDPRSEQYF	TGTGCCAGCAGCCCGTGGGTGGGGGACCCGAGGTCCGAGCAGTACTTC
TRBD2	TRBV3-1/TRBV3-2	TRBJ2-1	once	CASSPGTSGSVNEQFF	TGTGCCAGCAGTCCTGGGACTAGCGGGAGCGTGAATGAGCAGTTCTTC
-	TRBV6-6	TRBJ1-5	-	CASSYRDQPQHF	TGTGCCAGCAGTTACAGAGATCAGCCCCAGCATTTT
-	TRBV2	TRBJ2-7	-	CASTFAGTDNYEQYF	TGTGCCAGCACCTTTGCGGGGACTGATAACTACGAGCAGTACTTC
-	TRBV20-1	TRBJ1-2	-	CSARDDYGYTF	TGCAGTGCTAGAGATGACTATGGCTACACCTTC
TRBD1	TRBV7-2	TRBJ2-7	-	CASSPDRGPPYEQYF	TGTGCCAGCAGCCCTGACAGGGGTCCCCCCTACGAGCAGTACTTC
TRBD2	TRBV18	TRBJ2-3	once	CASSLGTSGISDTQYF	TGTGCCAGCTCACTAGGGACTAGCGGGATATCAGATACGCAGTATTTT